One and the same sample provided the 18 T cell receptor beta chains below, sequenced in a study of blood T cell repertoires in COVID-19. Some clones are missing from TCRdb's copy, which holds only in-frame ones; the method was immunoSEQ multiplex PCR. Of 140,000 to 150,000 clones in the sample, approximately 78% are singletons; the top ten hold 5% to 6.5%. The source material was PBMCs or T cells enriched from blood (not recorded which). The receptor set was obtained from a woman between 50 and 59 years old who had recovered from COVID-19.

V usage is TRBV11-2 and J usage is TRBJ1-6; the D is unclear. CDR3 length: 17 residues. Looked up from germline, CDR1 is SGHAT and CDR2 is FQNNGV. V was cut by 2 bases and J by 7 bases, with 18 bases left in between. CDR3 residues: CASSLLENREPNSPLHF. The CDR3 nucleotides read TGTGCCAGCAGCTTACTCGAAAACCGGGAGCCAAATTCACCCCTCCACTTT.

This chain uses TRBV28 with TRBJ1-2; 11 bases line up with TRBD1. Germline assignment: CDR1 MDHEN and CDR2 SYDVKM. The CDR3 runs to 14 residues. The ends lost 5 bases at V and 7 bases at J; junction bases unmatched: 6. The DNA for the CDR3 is TGTGCCAGCAGTGTAGCGGACAGGGGGCTTGGCTACACCTTC. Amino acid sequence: CASSVADRGLGYTF.

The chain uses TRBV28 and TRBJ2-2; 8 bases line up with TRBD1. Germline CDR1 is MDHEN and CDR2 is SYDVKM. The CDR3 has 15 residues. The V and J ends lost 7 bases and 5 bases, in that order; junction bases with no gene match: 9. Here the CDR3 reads CASIPGQAGTGELFF. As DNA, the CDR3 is TGTGCCAGCATCCCGGGACAGGCGGGAACCGGGGAGCTGTTTTTT.

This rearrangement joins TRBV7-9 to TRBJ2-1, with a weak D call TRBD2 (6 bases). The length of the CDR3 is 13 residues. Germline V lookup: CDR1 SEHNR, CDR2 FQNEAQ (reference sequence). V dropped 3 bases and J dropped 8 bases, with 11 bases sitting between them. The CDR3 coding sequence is TGTGCCAGCAGCTTCATGGGGGGACATGAGCAGTTCTTC. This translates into CASSFMGGHEQFF.

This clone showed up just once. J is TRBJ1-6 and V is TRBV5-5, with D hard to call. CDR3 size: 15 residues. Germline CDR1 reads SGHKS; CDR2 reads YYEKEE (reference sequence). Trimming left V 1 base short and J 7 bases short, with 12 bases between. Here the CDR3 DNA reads TGTGCCAGCAGCTTGATCAGCCTGACAAATTCACCCCTCCACTTT. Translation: CASSLISLTNSPLHF.

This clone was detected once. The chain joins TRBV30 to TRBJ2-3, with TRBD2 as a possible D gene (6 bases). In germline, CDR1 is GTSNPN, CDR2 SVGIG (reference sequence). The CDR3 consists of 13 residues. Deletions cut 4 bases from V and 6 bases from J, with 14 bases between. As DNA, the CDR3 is TGTGCCTGGATAAAGGGAGGAGCGGATACGCAGTATTTT. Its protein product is CAWIKGGADTQYF.

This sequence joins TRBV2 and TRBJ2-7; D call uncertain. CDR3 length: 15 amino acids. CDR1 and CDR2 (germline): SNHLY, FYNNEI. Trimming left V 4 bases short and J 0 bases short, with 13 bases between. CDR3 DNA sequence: TGTGCCAGCAGTGTCATTCAGGCGAGCTCCTACGAGCAGTACTTC. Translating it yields CASSVIQASSYEQYF.

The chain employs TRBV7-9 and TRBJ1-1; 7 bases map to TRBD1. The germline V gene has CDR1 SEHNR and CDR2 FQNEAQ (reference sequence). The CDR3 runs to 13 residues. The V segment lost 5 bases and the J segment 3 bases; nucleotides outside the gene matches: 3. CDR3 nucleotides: TGTGCCAGCAGCGGACAGGAATACACTGAAGCTTTCTTT. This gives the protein CASSGQEYTEAFF.

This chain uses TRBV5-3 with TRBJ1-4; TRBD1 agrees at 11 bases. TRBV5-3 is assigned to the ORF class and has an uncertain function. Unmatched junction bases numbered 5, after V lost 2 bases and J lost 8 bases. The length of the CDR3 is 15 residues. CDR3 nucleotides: TGTGCCAGAAGCTTACGGACAGGGGGCAGAGAAAAACTGTTTTTT. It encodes CARSLRTGGREKLFF.

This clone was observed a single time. The CDR3 here is CASSDEQGAAYNEQFF. The CDR3 DNA reads TGTGCCAGCTCTGATGAACAGGGGGCTGCGTACAATGAGCAGTTCTTC. This chain joins TRBV18 and TRBJ2-1; 9 bases align to TRBD1. J was trimmed by 4 bases and V by 6 bases; bases with no gene match: 10. This CDR3 region has 16 residues. Germline values: CDR1 KGHSH, CDR2 LQKENI.

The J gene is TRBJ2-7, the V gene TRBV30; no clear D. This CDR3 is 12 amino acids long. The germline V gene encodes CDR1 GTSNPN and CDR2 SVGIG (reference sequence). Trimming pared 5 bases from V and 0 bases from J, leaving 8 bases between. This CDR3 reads CAWGRVSYEQYF. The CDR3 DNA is TGTGCCTGGGGACGGGTCTCCTACGAGCAGTACTTC.

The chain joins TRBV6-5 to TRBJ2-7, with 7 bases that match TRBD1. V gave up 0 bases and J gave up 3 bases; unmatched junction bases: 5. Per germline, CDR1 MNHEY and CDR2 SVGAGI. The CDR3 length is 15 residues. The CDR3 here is CASSYSGTADYEQYF. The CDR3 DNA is TGTGCCAGCAGTTACTCCGGGACAGCTGACTACGAGCAGTACTTC.

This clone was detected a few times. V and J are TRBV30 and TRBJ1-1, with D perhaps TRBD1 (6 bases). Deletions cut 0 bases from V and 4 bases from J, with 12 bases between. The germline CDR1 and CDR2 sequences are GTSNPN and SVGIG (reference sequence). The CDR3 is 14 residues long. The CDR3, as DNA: TGTGCCTGGAGTGTAAAAGGGGGTGGCACTGAAGCTTTCTTT. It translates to CAWSVKGGGTEAFF.

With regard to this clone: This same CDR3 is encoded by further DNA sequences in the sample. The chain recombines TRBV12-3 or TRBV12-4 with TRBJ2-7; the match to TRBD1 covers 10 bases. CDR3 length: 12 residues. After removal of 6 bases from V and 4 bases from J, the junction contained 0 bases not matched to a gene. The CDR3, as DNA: TGTGCCAGCAGGGACAGGGGGTACGAGCAGTACTTC. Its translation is CASRDRGYEQYF.

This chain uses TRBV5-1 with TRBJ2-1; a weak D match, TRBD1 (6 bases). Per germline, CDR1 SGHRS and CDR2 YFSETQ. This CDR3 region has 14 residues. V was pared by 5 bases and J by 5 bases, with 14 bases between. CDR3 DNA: TGCGCCAGCAGTTCCGGGACACCAGACAATGAGCAGTTCTTC. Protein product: CASSSGTPDNEQFF. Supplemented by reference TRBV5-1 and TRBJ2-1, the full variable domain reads KAGVTQTPRYLIKTRGQQVTLSCSPISGHRSVSWYQQTPGQGLQFLFEYFSETQRNKGNFPGRFSGRQFSNSRSEMNVSTLELGDSALYLCASSSGTPDNEQFFGPGTRLTVL.

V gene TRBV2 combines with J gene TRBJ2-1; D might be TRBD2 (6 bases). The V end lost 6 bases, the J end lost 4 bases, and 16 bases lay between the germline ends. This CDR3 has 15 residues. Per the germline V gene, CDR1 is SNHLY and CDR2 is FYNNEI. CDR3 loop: CASSPLEGSYNEQFF. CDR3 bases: TGTGCCAGCAGCCCGCTGGAGGGCTCATACAATGAGCAGTTCTTC.

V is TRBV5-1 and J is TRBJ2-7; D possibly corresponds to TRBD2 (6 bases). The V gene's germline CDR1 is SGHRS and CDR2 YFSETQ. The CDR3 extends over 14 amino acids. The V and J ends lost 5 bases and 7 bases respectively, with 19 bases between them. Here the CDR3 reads CASSPGTSLGEQYV. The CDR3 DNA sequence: TGCGCCAGCAGTCCCGGGACTTCCCTGGGAGAGCAGTACGTC.

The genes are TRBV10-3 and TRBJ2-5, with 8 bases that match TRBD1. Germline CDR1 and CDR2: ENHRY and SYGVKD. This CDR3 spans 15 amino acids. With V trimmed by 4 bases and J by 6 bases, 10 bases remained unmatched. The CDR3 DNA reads TGTGCCATCAGTGGGGTAGGACAGGGACGACAGACCCAGTACTTC. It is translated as CAISGVGQGRQTQYF.